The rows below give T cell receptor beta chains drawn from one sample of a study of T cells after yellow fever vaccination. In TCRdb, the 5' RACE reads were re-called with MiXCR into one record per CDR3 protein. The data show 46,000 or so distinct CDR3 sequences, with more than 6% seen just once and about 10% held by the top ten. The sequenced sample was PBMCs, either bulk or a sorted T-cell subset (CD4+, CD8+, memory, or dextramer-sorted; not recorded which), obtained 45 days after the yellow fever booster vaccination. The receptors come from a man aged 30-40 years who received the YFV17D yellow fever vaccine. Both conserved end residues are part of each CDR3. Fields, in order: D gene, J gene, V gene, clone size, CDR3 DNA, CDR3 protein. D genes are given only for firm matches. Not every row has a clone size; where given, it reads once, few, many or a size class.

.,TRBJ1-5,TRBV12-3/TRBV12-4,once,TGTGCCAGCAGTTTACGGGACCTAAGGCAGCCCCAGCATTTT,CASSLRDLRQPQHF
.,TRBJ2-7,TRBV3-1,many,TGTGCCAGGGACAAGACTAGGGACGGACCCTACGAGCAGTACTTC,CARDKTRDGPYEQYF
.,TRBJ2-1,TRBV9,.,TGTGCCAGCAGCGAGCGCGGGACTTACAATGAGCAGTTCTTC,CASSERGTYNEQFF
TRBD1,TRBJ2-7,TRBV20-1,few,TGCAGTGCTCGATTTCCAGACAGGGGCTACGAGCAGTACTTC,CSARFPDRGYEQYF
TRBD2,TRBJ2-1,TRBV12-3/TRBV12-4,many,TGTGCCAGTCAGCCTCTAGCGGGAGTCGGTGAGCAGTTCTTC,CASQPLAGVGEQFF
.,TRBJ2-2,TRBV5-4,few,TGTGCCAGCAGCGGAAGTTCGGGGTACACCGGGGAGCTGTTTTTT,CASSGSSGYTGELFF
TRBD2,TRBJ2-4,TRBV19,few,TGTGCCAGTAGTCGGTCGGCGGGAGAGAACATTCAGTACTTC,CASSRSAGENIQYF
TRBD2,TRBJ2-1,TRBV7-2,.,TGTGCCAGCAGCATCACTAGCGGAGGGTACAATGAGCAGTTCTTC,CASSITSGGYNEQFF
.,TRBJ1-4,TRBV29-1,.,TGCAGCGCCGAGGGGGTGAATGAAAAACTGTTTTTT,CSAEGVNEKLFF
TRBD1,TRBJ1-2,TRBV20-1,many,TGCAGTGCTTCTAGGGGGCGAGACTATGGCTACACCTTC,CSASRGRDYGYTF
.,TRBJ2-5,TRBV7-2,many,TGTGCCAGCAGCTTAGCCTTAGGCGGCGAAGAGACCCAGTACTTC,CASSLALGGEETQYF
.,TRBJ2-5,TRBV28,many,TGTGCCAGCAGTTTAGCCCGGGACGTGGAGACCCAGTACTTC,CASSLARDVETQYF
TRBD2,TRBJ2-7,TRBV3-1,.,TGTGCCAGCAGCCAAGGGGGACTAGCGATCTACGAGCAGTACTTC,CASSQGGLAIYEQYF
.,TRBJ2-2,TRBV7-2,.,TGTGCCAGCAGCCGGGGCGCCGGGGAGCTGTTTTTT,CASSRGAGELFF
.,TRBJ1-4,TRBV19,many,TGTGCCAGTAGTATTCTCTCCGGGGGTGAAAAACTGTTTTTT,CASSILSGGEKLFF
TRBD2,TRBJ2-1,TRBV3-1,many,TGTGCCAGCAGCCCCCTAGCGGGAGGGTTTTACAATGAGCAGTTCTTC,CASSPLAGGFYNEQFF
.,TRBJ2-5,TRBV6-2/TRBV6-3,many,TGTGCCAGCAGTCTCCGTTGGGAGGTGGTGGCCCAGTACTTC,CASSLRWEVVAQYF
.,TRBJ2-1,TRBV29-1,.,TGCAGCGTTGTCGCTAGCGCGATTCCCAATGAGCAGTTCTTC,CSVVASAIPNEQFF
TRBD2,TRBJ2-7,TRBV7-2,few,TGTGCCAGCAGCCAGACTAGCGGGAGGTTCTACGAGCAGTACTTC,CASSQTSGRFYEQYF
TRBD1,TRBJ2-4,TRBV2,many,TGTGCCAGCAGTGGACAGGGGGCTATGCTAGCCAAAAACATTCAGTACTTC,CASSGQGAMLAKNIQYF
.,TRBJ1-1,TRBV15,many,TGTGCCACCAGCAGGGACTTGAACACTGAAGCTTTCTTT,CATSRDLNTEAFF
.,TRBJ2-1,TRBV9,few,TGTGCCAGCAGCGTAACAGTGGGCTCCTACAATGAGCAGTTCTTC,CASSVTVGSYNEQFF
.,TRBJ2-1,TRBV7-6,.,TGTGCCAGCAGCCTATCCCCGGGTCGCGACAATGAGCAGTTCTTC,CASSLSPGRDNEQFF
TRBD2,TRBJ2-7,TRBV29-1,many,TGCAGCGTTGTATACCTAGCGGGACGCGAGCAGTACTTC,CSVVYLAGREQYF
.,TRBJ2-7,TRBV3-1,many,TGTGCCAGCAGCCAAACCGCCTACGAGCAGTACTTC,CASSQTAYEQYF
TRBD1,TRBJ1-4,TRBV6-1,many,TGTGCCACCAGGCCGGGACAGAATAATGAAAAACTGTTTTTT,CATRPGQNNEKLFF
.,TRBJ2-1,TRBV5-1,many,TGCGCCAGCAGCTTATTCCAGCCGCACAATGAGCAGTTCTTC,CASSLFQPHNEQFF
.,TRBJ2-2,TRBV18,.,TGTGCCAGCTCACCACTAGCCGGGGAGCTGTTTTTT,CASSPLAGELFF
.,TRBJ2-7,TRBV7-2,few,TGTGCCAGCAGCGGAGGACGACATGCAGGCGAGCAGTACTTC,CASSGGRHAGEQYF
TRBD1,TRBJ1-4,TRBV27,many,TGTGCCAGCAGTTTTCAGGGGGCGCGTGATGAAAAACTGTTTTTT,CASSFQGARDEKLFF
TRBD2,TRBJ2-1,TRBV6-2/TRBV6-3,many,TGTGCCAGCAGTTACTTCGAAGCCGGACTAGACGGCAATGAGCAGTTCTTC,CASSYFEAGLDGNEQFF
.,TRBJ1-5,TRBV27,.,TGTGCCAGCAGTTTAGAGAAGGGCCCCAATCAGCCCCAGCATTTT,CASSLEKGPNQPQHF
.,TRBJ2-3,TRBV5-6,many,TGTGCCAGCAGATGGAGGACAGATACGCAGTATTTT,CASRWRTDTQYF
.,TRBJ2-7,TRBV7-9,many,TGTGCCAGCAGAAAGGGGGGGCAGACAGGAGAGCAGTACTTC,CASRKGGQTGEQYF
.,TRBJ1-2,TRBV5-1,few,TGCGCCAGCAGCTCGACAGGAAACCCTAACTATGGCTACACCTTC,CASSSTGNPNYGYTF
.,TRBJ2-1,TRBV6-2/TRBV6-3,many,TGTGCCAGCAGCTTCCACCCCTTGAATGAGCAGTTCTTC,CASSFHPLNEQFF
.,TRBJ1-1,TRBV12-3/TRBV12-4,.,TGTGCCAGCATGGACCCACCTCCCCCTGAAGCTTTCTTT,CASMDPPPPEAFF
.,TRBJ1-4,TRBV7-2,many,TGTGCCAGCAGCCCGCAATCAGGGAGAGGGATGGAAAAACTGTTTTTT,CASSPQSGRGMEKLFF
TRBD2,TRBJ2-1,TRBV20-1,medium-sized,TGCAGTGCTGCAGCGGGAGGGATTGAGCAGTTCTTC,CSAAAGGIEQFF
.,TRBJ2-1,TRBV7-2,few,TGTGCCAGCAGTCCAACCGCGGGACTCAGCTCCTACAATGAGCAGTTCTTC,CASSPTAGLSSYNEQFF
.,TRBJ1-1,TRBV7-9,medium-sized,TGTGCCAGCAGCAATACCGGGACCTCTGAAGCTTTCTTT,CASSNTGTSEAFF
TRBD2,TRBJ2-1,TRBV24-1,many,TGTGCCACCAGTGATGGACTAGCGGGAGGTGAGCATGAGCAGTTCTTC,CATSDGLAGGEHEQFF
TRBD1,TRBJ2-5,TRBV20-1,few,TGCAGTGCTTTCAGGGGGAGAGAGACCCAGTACTTC,CSAFRGRETQYF
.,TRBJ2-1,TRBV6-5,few,TGTGCCAGCAGTTACCTGTGGGGGTCTAGGAATGAGCAGTTCTTC,CASSYLWGSRNEQFF
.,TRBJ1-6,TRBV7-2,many,TGTGCCAGCAGCCGGACAGCTTCCTATAATTCACCCCTCCACTTT,CASSRTASYNSPLHF
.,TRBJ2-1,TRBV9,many,TGTGCCAGCAGCGTAGTGCCCCGAGGGAATGAGCAGTTCTTC,CASSVVPRGNEQFF
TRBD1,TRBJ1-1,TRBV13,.,TGTGCCAGCAGCTTGACAGGGGGTGTCACTGAAGCTTTCTTT,CASSLTGGVTEAFF
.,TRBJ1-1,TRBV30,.,TGTGCCTGGAGGAAGTCAACTGAAGCTTTCTTT,CAWRKSTEAFF